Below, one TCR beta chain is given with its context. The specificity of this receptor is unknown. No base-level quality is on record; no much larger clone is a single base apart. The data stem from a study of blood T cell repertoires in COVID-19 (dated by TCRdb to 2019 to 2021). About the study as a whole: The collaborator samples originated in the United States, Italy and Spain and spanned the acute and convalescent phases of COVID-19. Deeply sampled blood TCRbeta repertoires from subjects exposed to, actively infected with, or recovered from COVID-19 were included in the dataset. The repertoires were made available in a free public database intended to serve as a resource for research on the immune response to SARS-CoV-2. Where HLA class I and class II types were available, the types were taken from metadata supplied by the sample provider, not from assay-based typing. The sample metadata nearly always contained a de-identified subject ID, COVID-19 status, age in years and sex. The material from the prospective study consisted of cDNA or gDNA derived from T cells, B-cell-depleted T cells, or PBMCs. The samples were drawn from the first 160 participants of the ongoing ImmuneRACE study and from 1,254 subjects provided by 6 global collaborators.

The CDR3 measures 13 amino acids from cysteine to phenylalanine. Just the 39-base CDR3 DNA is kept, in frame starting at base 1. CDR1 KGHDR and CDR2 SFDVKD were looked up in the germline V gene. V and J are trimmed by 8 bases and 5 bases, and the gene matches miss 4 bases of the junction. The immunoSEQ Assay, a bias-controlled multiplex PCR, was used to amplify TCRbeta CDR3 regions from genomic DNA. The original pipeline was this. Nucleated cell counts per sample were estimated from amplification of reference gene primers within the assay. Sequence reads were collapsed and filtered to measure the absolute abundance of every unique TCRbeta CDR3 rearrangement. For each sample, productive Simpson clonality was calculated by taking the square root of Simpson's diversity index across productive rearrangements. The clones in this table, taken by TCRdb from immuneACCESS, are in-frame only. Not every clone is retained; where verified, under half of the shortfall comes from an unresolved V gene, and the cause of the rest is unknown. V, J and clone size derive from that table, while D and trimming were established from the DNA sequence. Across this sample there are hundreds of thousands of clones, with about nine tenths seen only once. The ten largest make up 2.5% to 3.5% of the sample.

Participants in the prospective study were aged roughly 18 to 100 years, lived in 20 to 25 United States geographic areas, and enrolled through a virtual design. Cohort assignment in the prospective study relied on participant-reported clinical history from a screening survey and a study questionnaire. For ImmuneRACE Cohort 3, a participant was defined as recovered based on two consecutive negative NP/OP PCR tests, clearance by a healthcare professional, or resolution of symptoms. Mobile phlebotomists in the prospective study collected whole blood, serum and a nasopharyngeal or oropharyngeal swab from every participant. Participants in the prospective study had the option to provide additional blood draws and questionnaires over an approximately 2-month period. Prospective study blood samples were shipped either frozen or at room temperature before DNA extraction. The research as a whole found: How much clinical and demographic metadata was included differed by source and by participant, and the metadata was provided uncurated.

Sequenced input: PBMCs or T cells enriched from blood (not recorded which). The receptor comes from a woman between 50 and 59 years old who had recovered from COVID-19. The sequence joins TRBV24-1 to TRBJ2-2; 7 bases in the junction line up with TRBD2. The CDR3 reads CATTRGGTGELFF. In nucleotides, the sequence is TGTGCCACCACTCGGGGAGGGACCGGGGAGCTGTTTTTT.